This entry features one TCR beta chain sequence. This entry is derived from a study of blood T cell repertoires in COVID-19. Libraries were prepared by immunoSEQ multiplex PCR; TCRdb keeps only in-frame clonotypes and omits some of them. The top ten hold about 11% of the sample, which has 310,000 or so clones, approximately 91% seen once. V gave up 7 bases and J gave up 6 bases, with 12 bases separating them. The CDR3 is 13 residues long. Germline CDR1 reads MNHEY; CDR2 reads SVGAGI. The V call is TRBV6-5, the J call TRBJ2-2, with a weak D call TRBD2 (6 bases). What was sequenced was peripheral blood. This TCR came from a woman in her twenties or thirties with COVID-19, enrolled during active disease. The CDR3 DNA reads TGTGCCAGCACCGAGTGGGGGGCCGGGGAGCTGTTTTTT. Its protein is CASTEWGAGELFF.